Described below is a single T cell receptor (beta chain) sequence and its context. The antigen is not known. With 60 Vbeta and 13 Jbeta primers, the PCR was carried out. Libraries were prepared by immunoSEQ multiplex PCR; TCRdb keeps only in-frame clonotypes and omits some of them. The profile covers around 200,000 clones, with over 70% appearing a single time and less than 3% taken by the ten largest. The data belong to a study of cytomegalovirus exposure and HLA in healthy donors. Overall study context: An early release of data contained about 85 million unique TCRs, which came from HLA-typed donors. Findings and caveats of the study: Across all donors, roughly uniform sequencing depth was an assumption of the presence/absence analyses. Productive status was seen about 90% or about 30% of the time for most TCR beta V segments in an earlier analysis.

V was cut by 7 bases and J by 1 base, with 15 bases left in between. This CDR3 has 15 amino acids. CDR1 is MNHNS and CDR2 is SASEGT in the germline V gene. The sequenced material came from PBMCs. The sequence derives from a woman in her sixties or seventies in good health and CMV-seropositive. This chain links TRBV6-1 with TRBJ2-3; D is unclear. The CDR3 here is CASIGVGRRTDTQYF. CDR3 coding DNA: TGTGCCAGCATAGGAGTTGGCAGACGCACAGATACGCAGTATTTT.